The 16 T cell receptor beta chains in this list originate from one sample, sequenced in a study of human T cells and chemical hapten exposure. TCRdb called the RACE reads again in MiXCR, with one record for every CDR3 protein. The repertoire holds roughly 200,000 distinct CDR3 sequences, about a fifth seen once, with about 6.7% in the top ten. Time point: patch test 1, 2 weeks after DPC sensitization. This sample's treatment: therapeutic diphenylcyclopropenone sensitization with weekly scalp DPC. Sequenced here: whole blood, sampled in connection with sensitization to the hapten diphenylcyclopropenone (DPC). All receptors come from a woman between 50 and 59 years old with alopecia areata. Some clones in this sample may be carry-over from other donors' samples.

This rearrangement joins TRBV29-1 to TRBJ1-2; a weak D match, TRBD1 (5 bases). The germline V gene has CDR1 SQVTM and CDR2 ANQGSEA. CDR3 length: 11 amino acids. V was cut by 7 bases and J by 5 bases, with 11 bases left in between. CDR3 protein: CSAGGAYGYTF. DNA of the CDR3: TGCAGCGCCGGAGGGGCTTATGGCTACACCTTC.

The CDR3 loop is CASSLDIGSSYNEQFF. The CDR3 bases are TGTGCCAGCAGCTTGGATATCGGCAGCTCCTACAATGAGCAGTTCTTC. V and J are TRBV5-4 and TRBJ2-1; D is unresolved. The V end was cut by 0 bases, the J end by 0 bases, with 10 bases between. The CDR3 extends over 16 amino acids. The V gene's germline CDR1 is SGHNT and CDR2 YYREEE (reference sequence).

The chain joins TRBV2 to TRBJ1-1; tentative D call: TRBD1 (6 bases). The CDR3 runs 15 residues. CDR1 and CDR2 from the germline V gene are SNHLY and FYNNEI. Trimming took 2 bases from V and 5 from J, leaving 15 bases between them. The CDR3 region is CASSERGAGGTEAFF. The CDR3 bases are TGTGCCAGCAGTGAAAGGGGGGCTGGTGGAACTGAAGCTTTCTTT.

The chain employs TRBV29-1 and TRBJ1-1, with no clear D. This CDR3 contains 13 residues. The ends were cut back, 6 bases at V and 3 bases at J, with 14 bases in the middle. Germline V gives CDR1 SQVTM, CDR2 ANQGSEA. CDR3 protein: CSVLGKIDTEAFF. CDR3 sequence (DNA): TGCAGCGTCCTGGGGAAAATTGACACTGAAGCTTTCTTT.

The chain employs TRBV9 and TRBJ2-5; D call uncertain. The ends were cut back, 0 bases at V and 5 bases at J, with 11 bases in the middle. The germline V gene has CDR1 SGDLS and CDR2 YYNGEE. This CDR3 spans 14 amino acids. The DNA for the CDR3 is TGTGCCAGCAGCGTAGATGGGCGTCCGGAGACCCAGTACTTC. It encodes CASSVDGRPETQYF.

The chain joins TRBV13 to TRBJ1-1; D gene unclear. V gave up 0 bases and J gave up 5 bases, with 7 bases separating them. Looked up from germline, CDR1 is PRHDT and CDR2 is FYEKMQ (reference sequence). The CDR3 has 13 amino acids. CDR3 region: CASSLGVQTEAFF. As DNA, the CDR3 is TGTGCCAGCAGCTTAGGGGTCCAGACTGAAGCTTTCTTT.

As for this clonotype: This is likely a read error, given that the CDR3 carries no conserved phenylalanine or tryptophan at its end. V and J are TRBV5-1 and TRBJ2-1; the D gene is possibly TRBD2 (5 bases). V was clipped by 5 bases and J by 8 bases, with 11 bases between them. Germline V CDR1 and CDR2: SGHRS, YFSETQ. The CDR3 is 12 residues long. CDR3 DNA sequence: TGCGCCAGCAGTTTAGAGGGCTATGAGCAGTTCTAC. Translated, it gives CASSLEGYEQFY.

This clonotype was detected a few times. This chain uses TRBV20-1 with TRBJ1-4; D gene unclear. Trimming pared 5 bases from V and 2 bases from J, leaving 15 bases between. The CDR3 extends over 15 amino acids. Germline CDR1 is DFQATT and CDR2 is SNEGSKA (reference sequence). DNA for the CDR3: TGCAGTGCTTTCCCTATTTGGGGTACTAATGAAAAACTGTTTTTT. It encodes CSAFPIWGTNEKLFF.

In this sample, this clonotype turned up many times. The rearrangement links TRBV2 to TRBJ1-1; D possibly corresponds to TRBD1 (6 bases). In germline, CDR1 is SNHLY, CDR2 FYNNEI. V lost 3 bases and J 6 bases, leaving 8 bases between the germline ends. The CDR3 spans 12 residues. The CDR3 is CASSEGGPEAFF. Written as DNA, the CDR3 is TGTGCCAGCAGTGAGGGGGGGCCTGAAGCTTTCTTT.

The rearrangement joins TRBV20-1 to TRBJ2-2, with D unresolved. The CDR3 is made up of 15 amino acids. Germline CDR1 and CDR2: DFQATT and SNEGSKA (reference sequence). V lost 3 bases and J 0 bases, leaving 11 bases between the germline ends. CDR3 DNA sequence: TGCAGTGCTAGTCTGTCTGCATCGAACACCGGGGAGCTGTTTTTT. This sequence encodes CSASLSASNTGELFF.

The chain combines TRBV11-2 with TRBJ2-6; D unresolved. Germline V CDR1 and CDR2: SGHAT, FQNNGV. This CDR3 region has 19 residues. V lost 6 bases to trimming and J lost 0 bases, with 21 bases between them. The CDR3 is CASRETAPLRLSGANVLTF. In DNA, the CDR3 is TGTGCCAGCAGGGAGACCGCCCCGCTTAGGCTCTCTGGGGCCAACGTCCTGACTTTC.

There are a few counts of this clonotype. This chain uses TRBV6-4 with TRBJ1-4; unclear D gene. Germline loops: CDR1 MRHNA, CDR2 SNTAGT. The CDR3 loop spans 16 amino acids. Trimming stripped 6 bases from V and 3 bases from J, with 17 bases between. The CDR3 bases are TGTGCCAGCAGGTGGCTTGACCCCGCGGCTAATGAAAAACTGTTTTTT. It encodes CASRWLDPAANEKLFF.

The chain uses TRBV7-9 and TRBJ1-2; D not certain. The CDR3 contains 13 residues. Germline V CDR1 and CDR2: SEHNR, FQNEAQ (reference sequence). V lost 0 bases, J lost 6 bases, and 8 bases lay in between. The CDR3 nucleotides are TGTGCCAGCAGCTTAGCAACGCAGGATGGCTACACCTTC. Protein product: CASSLATQDGYTF. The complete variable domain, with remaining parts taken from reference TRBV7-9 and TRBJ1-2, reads DTGVSQNPRHKITKRGQNVTFRCDPISEHNRLYWYRQTLGQGPEFLTYFQNEAQLEKSRLLSDRFSAERPKGSFSTLEIQRTEQGDSAMYLCASSLATQDGYTFGSGTRLTVV.

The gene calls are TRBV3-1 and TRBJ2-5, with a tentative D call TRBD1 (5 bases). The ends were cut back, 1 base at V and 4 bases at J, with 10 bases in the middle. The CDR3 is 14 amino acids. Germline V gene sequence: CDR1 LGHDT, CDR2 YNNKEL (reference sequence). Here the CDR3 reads CASSQGTRGETQYF. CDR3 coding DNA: TGTGCCAGCAGCCAAGGGACAAGGGGAGAGACCCAGTACTTC.

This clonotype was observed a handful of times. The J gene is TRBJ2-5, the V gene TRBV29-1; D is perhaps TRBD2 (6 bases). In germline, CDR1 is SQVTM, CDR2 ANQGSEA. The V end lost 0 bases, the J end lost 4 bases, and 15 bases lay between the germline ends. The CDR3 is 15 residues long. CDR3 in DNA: TGCAGCGTTGAAGATCAAGCGGGCCGGGGAGAGACCCAGTACTTC. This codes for CSVEDQAGRGETQYF.

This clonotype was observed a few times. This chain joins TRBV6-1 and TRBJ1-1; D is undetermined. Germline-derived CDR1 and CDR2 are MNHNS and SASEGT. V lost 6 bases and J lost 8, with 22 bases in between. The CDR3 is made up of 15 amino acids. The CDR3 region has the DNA TGTGCCAGCAGACCCCTGGTAGGAGGTCAAAACGAAGCTTTCTTT. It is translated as CASRPLVGGQNEAFF.